This is a list of T cell receptor beta chains from one sample in a study of blood T cell repertoires in COVID-19. The protocol was immunoSEQ multiplex PCR, while the TCRdb copy is restricted to in-frame clones and leaves out a portion. The sample records approximately 250,000 clones, around 93% being singletons. Sequenced material: PBMCs or T cells enriched from blood (not recorded which). These receptors were taken from a man in his forties or fifties who had been exposed to COVID-19. CDR3s include the opening cysteine and the closing phenylalanine or tryptophan. The D gene is left open where the match is weak. Not every row has a clone size; where given, it reads once, few, many or a size class.

D gene | CDR3 length | J gene | V gene | clone size | CDR3 protein | CDR3 DNA
NA | 13 | TRBJ1-4 | TRBV10-3 | NA | CAISGSGGEKLFF | TGTGCCATCAGTGGCTCGGGAGGAGAAAAACTGTTTTTT
NA | 13 | TRBJ2-7 | TRBV3-1/TRBV3-2 | NA | CASSQLSFHEQYF | TGTGCCAGCAGCCAACTTAGCTTCCACGAGCAGTACTTC
NA | 14 | TRBJ2-7 | TRBV18 | NA | CASSPASSTYEQYF | TGTGCCAGCTCACCTGCTAGCAGCACCTACGAGCAGTACTTC
TRBD1 | 15 | TRBJ2-7 | TRBV2 | NA | CASTPPGTASYEQYF | TGTGCCAGCACACCTCCCGGGACAGCCTCCTACGAGCAGTACTTC
NA | 16 | TRBJ2-1 | TRBV7-2 | NA | CASSSSGTAGYNEQFF | TGTGCCAGCAGCTCAAGTGGGACAGCGGGCTACAATGAGCAGTTCTTC
TRBD2 | 14 | TRBJ2-1 | TRBV27 | NA | CASSLGLAGDEQFF | TGTGCCAGCAGTTTGGGTCTAGCGGGAGATGAGCAGTTCTTC
TRBD2 | 16 | TRBJ2-7 | TRBV6-2/TRBV6-3 | NA | CASSSLGTSGRLEQYF | TGTGCCAGCAGTTCACTGGGGACTAGCGGGAGACTAGAGCAGTACTTC
TRBD2 | 14 | TRBJ2-7 | TRBV5-1 | NA | CASSFASGYYEQYF | TGCGCCAGCAGCTTCGCTAGCGGATACTACGAGCAGTACTTC
NA | 17 | TRBJ1-5 | TRBV5-6 | NA | CASTRFPMEGGNQPQHF | TGTGCCAGCACCCGTTTTCCGATGGAAGGGGGCAATCAGCCCCAGCATTTT
TRBD2 | 17 | TRBJ2-5 | TRBV3-1/TRBV3-2 | NA | CASSHLTTSFTQETQYF | TGTGCCAGCAGCCATCTCACGACTAGCTTTACCCAAGAGACCCAGTACTTC
TRBD1 | 14 | TRBJ1-2 | TRBV19 | NA | CASRFSGQGVGYTF | TGTGCCAGTAGGTTTTCGGGACAGGGGGTCGGCTACACCTTC
NA | 16 | TRBJ1-6 | TRBV27 | NA | CASSLGDRRIRSPLHF | TGTGCCAGCAGTCTCGGTGACAGGAGGATCCGATCACCCCTCCACTTT
NA | 13 | TRBJ1-2 | TRBV28 | NA | CASSLRQDYGYTF | TGTGCCAGCAGTCTACGACAGGACTATGGCTACACCTTC
NA | 14 | TRBJ1-5 | TRBV18 | NA | CASSPSNGNQPQHF | TGTGCCAGCTCACCTAGCAACGGCAATCAGCCCCAGCATTTT
TRBD2 | 15 | TRBJ2-1 | TRBV7-3 | NA | CASSLLAENSNEQFF | TGTGCCAGCAGCCTACTAGCGGAAAACTCCAATGAGCAGTTCTTC
TRBD1 | 16 | TRBJ1-3 | TRBV18 | NA | CASSLGAQGTGNTIYF | TGTGCCAGCTCACTAGGGGCACAGGGGACTGGAAACACCATATATTTT
NA | 14 | TRBJ1-2 | TRBV7-2 | NA | CASSLAGADYGYTF | TGTGCCAGCAGCTTAGCGGGGGCAGACTATGGCTACACCTTC
NA | 14 | TRBJ2-5 | TRBV28 | NA | CASSFSAEPKTQYF | TGTGCCAGCAGTTTTTCAGCGGAACCTAAGACCCAGTACTTC
TRBD2 | 14 | TRBJ2-7 | TRBV28 | once | CASSFASGRDEQYF | TGTGCCAGCAGTTTCGCTAGCGGGAGGGACGAGCAGTACTTC
TRBD1 | 14 | TRBJ1-5 | TRBV2 | NA | CASSRTGYGQPQHF | TGTGCCAGCAGTAGGACAGGGTATGGTCAGCCCCAGCATTTT
NA | 15 | TRBJ1-1 | TRBV19 | NA | CASSILAGANPEAFF | TGTGCCAGTAGTATCTTGGCAGGGGCGAATCCTGAAGCTTTCTTT